These 13 T cell receptor beta chains share one sample of origin, sequenced in a study of Ad26.COV2.S vaccination and SARS-CoV-2 variants. Sequencing used immunoSEQ multiplex PCR; TCRdb keeps in-frame clones, though not all of them. This sample yields more than 300,000 clones, of which roughly 90% are seen a single time; about 6.4% belongs to the top ten. The treatment is: about 20 received Ad26.COV2.S at low or high dose, single or two shots; roughly five received placebo; per-sample allocation not given. Each sample was drawn 63 days after the first injection (of vaccine or placebo). Sequenced here: peripheral blood, sampled in a trial of Ad26.COV2.S vaccine versus placebo. The receptors come from a person between 18 and 65 years old who received the Ad26.COV2.S COVID-19 vaccine or a placebo.

The rearrangement joins TRBV3-1 (or the pseudogene TRBV3-2) to TRBJ1-1; no definite D call. There are 14 residues in the CDR3. The V gene lost 3 bases and the J gene lost 0 bases, with 8 bases spanning the gap. CDR1 and CDR2 (germline): LGHDT, YNNKEL (reference sequence). CDR3: CASSQRTVNTEAFF. The CDR3 bases are TGTGCCAGCAGCCAGCGGACGGTGAACACTGAAGCTTTCTTT.

To note about this clone: The sample has other DNA sequences that encode this CDR3 too. The rearrangement joins TRBV9 to TRBJ2-1; D not resolved. The ends were cut back, 0 bases at V and 0 bases at J, with 7 bases in the middle. Germline CDR1 SGDLS, CDR2 YYNGEE. There are 15 residues in the CDR3. The CDR3 coding sequence is TGTGCCAGCAGCGTAGACCCGAGCTCCTACAATGAGCAGTTCTTC. Its translation is CASSVDPSSYNEQFF.

The chain links TRBV6-5 to TRBJ2-7; weak D call: TRBD1 (5 bases). Trimming took 0 bases from V and 3 from J, leaving 12 bases between them. The CDR3 spans 15 residues. CDR1 is MNHEY and CDR2 is SVGAGI in the germline V gene. CDR3 protein: CASSYSRQGLYEQYF. The CDR3 nucleotides read TGTGCCAGCAGTTACTCGCGTCAGGGTCTCTACGAGCAGTACTTC.

The chain links TRBV18 to TRBJ2-7, with D perhaps TRBD2 (6 bases). Germline CDR1 reads KGHSH; CDR2 reads LQKENI. The CDR3 extends over 15 amino acids. V was trimmed by 1 base and J by 0 bases, leaving 10 bases between them. The CDR3 DNA follows: TGTGCCAGCTCACCACGGGGGGAGAGCTCCTACGAGCAGTACTTC. It codes for CASSPRGESSYEQYF.

V usage is TRBV11-2 and J usage is TRBJ2-7, with D tentatively TRBD1 or TRBD2 (8 bases each). The V and J ends lost 5 bases and 6 bases respectively, with 20 bases between them. Germline V gene data show CDR1 as SGHAT and CDR2 as FQNNGV. The CDR3 is 15 residues long. The CDR3 nucleotides are TGTGCCAGCAGCCTCGGGGGGGCACAGGGGGTCGAGCAGTACTTC. It yields the protein CASSLGGAQGVEQYF.

The chain recombines TRBV12-3 or TRBV12-4 with TRBJ2-1; D is possibly TRBD1 (6 bases). The V end was cut by 7 bases, the J end by 5 bases, with 12 bases between. The CDR3 contains 13 residues. The CDR3 nucleotides read TGTGCCAGCAATGAACGACAGGACAATGAGCAGTTCTTC. Translated: CASNERQDNEQFF.

This clone was detected only a few times. V is TRBV7-2 and J is TRBJ1-5, with 8 bases identical to TRBD1. Germline CDR1 reads SGHTA; CDR2 reads FQGNSA. The CDR3 runs to 13 residues. The junction had 3 bases not matched to a gene; V was cut back by 7 bases and J by 4 bases. The CDR3 protein is CASTGTGNQPQHF. The CDR3 region has the DNA TGTGCCAGCACCGGGACAGGTAATCAGCCCCAGCATTTT.

V usage is TRBV6-2 or TRBV6-3 and J usage is TRBJ2-7, with D hard to call. The CDR3 sequence is 12 residues long. Per the germline V gene, CDR1 is MNHEY and CDR2 is SVGEGT. Trimming pared 0 bases from V and 6 bases from J, leaving 6 bases between. Here the CDR3 reads CASSYSWGEQYF. The CDR3 DNA sequence: TGTGCCAGCAGTTACTCGTGGGGCGAGCAGTACTTC.

The chain has TRBV18 and TRBJ2-7; TRBD1 might be the D (5 bases). The CDR3 totals 14 residues. The V end lost 0 bases, the J end lost 6 bases, and 12 bases lay between the germline ends. Germline-derived CDR1 and CDR2 are KGHSH and LQKENI. Written as DNA, the CDR3 is TGTGCCAGCTCACCACCGACAGATAGCCCCGAGCAGTACTTC. Amino acids: CASSPPTDSPEQYF. Full variable domain (outside the CDR3, taken from reference TRBV18 and TRBJ2-7): NAGVMQNPRHLVRRRGQEARLRCSPMKGHSHVYWYRQLPEEGLKFMVYLQKENIIDESGMPKERFSAEFPKEGPSILRIQQVVRGDSAAYFCASSPPTDSPEQYFGPGTRLTVT.

This sequence joins TRBV6-5 and TRBJ2-7; D is perhaps TRBD1 (5 bases). Germline assignment: CDR1 MNHEY and CDR2 SVGAGI. The CDR3 spans 12 residues. Trimming left V 8 bases short and J 7 bases short, with 15 bases between. The CDR3 here is CASSTTGREQYF. CDR3 coding DNA: TGTGCCAGCTCTACAACAGGTCGAGAGCAGTACTTC.

The chain is built from TRBV5-1 and TRBJ1-2, with D possibly being TRBD1 (5 bases). Trimming cost V 4 bases and J 7 bases, with 14 bases left between them. Per the germline V gene, CDR1 is SGHRS and CDR2 is YFSETQ. The CDR3 is 13 amino acids. CDR3 sequence reads: CASSLRQGSGYTF. CDR3 nucleotide sequence: TGCGCCAGCAGCCTGAGGCAGGGCAGTGGCTACACCTTC.

The chain employs TRBV6-5 and TRBJ1-3, with 10 bases matching TRBD1. V was pared by 7 bases and J by 9 bases, with 9 bases of the junction left unmatched. The CDR3 contains 14 residues. The germline CDR1 and CDR2 sequences are MNHEY and SVGAGI. The DNA for the CDR3 is TGTGCCAGCACAGCCGGGACAGGGGAGGTCACCATATATTTT. This gives the protein CASTAGTGEVTIYF.

This clone was picked up a small number of times. The chain uses TRBV7-6 and TRBJ1-3; 7 bases match TRBD1. Trimming cost V 4 bases and J 1 base; bases outside gene matches: 4. The CDR3 is 15 amino acids. Germline assignment: CDR1 SGHVS and CDR2 FNYEAQ. The CDR3, as DNA: TGTGCCAGCAGCTCGGGACAGTTTTCTGGAAACACCATATATTTT. Translation: CASSSGQFSGNTIYF.